This T cell receptor (beta chain) was profiled in a study of T cells in Graves' hyperthyroidism and ophthalmopathy. Study-wide background: Blood from the periphery was taken at initial diagnosis, before any treatment.

What was amplified from RNA transcripts were TCR beta CDR3 regions. TCR CDR3 underwent first-round RT-PCR with the HTBI primer set. TCRdb re-called the multiplex PCR reads through MiXCR, storing one row per CDR3 protein. The sample includes more than 550,000 distinct CDR3 sequences, 15% to 20% of them seen just once. Study-wide results and limits: Most clonotypes that expanded in the thyroid above 0.001 also showed up in blood.

A word on this clonotype: Its antigen is undetermined.

The V gene's germline CDR1 is DFQATT and CDR2 SNEGSKA (reference sequence). The CDR3 has 13 amino acids. Trimming took 7 bases from V and 4 from J; bases not matched to a gene: 5. PBMCs stemmed from over 7.5 ml fresh peripheral blood. The chain combines TRBV20-1 with TRBJ2-1; 9 nucleotides match TRBD2. What was sequenced was blood. This clonotype was sampled from a woman between 45 and 60 years old with Graves' hyperthyroidism that later progressed to Graves' ophthalmopathy. CDR3 loop: CSVVRGGYNEQFF. DNA of the CDR3: TGCAGTGTGGTGCGGGGGGGTTACAATGAGCAGTTCTTC.